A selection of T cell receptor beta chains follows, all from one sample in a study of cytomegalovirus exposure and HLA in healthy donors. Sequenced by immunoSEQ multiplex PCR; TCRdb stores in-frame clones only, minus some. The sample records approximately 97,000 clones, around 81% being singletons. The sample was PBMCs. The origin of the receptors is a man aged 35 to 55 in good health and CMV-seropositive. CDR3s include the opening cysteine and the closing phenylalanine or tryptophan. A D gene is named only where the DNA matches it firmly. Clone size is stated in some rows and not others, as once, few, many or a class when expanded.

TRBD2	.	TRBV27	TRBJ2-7	TGTGCCAGCAGTTTCGGGACTAGCTACGAGCAGTACTTC	CASSFGTSYEQYF
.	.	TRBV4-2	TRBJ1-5	TGTGCCAGCAGCCAAGATCTCAGAGAGGTCAATCAGCCCCAGCATTTT	CASSQDLREVNQPQHF
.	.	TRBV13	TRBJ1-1	TGTGCCAGCAGCTCCGACTCGGACACTGAAGCTTTCTTT	CASSSDSDTEAFF
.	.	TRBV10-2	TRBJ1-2	TGCGCCAGCAGCCAAGAGGAGGGCTATGGCTACACCTTC	CASSQEEGYGYTF
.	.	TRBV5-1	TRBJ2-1	TGCGCCAGCAGCTTGGCCCAGGGCTCCTACAATGAGCAGTTCTTC	CASSLAQGSYNEQFF
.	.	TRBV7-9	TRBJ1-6	TGTGCCAGCAGCTTAGGAGAATCAGGATATTCACCCCTCCACTTT	CASSLGESGYSPLHF
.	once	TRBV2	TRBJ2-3	TGTGCCAGCAAGCGCGGAAGCACAGATACGCAGTATTTT	CASKRGSTDTQYF
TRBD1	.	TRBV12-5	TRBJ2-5	TGTGCTAGTGCCTCCGGACAGGGAGAAGAGACCCAGTACTTC	CASASGQGEETQYF
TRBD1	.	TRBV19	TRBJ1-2	TGTGCCAGTAGTCCGGGGACAGGGTACTATGGCTACACCTTC	CASSPGTGYYGYTF
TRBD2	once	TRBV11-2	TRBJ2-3	TGTGCCAGCAGCCGATTAGCGGGAGAAGATACGCAGTATTTT	CASSRLAGEDTQYF
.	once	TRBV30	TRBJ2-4	TGTGCCTGGAGTGTACCAGGGAATAACATTCAGTACTTC	CAWSVPGNNIQYF
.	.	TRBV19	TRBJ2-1	TGTGCCAGTAGCCGTGGGGCTGCCAACAATGAGCAGTTCTTC	CASSRGAANNEQFF
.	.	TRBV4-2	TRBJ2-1	TGTGCCAGCAGCCAAGCCAAGGGGGTATGGAATGAGCAGTTCTTC	CASSQAKGVWNEQFF
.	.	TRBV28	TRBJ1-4	TGTGCCAGCAGTCCGGGGTGGGAAAAACTGTTTTTT	CASSPGWEKLFF
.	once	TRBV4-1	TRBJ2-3	TGCGCCAGCAGCCAAGATTCCGGGGCTAGTCGGGAGAGGGCAGATACGCAGTATTTT	CASSQDSGASRERADTQYF
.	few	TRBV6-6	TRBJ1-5	TGTGCCAGCGCCAGGCTGGGTAATCAGCCCCAGCATTTT	CASARLGNQPQHF
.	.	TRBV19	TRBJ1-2	TGTGCCAGTAGTAGGCCCCCGACGGGTGGCTACACCTTC	CASSRPPTGGYTF
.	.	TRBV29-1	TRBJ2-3	TGCAGCGTGGCGGCGATGCTAACAGATACGCAGTATTTT	CSVAAMLTDTQYF
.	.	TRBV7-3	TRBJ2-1	TGTGCCAGCAGCGGGACACCTTACAATGAGCAGTTCTTC	CASSGTPYNEQFF
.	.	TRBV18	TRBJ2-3	TGTGCCAGCTCACCCCCTGCGCCCCCGCGGGGCACAGATACGCAGTATTTT	CASSPPAPPRGTDTQYF
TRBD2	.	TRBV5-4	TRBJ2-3	TGTGCCAGCAGCCGGAGACTAGCGGGGGATACAGATACGCAGTATTTT	CASSRRLAGDTDTQYF
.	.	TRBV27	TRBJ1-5	TGTGCCAGCAGTTGGCCATACGATAGCAATCAGCCCCAGCATTTT	CASSWPYDSNQPQHF
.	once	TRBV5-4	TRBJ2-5	TGTGCCAGCAGCTTCCCGGGAGCCAAAGAGACCCAGTACTTC	CASSFPGAKETQYF
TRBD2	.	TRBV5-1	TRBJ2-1	TGCGCCAGCAGCTTGCAGCGGGAGTACAATGAGCAGTTCTTC	CASSLQREYNEQFF
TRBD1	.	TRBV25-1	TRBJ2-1	TGTGCCAGCAGTCGCCTAGGGGGCGATGAGCAGTTCTTC	CASSRLGGDEQFF
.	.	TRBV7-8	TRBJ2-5	TGTGCCAGCAGCTTTCGACCACTAATTCAAGAGACCCAGTACTTC	CASSFRPLIQETQYF
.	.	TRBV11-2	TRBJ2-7	TGTGCCAGCAGCTTAGGCCCAGGGGCCGAGCAGTACTTC	CASSLGPGAEQYF
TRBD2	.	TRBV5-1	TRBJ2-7	TGCGCCAGCAGCTCCGGGACTAGCGGGATGGCTGCCTACGAGCAGTACTTC	CASSSGTSGMAAYEQYF
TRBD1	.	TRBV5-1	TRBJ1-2	TGCGCCAGCAGCCCAGGGGGTTCAGCTAACTATGGCTACACCTTC	CASSPGGSANYGYTF
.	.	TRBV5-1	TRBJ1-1	TGCGCCAGCAGCCAGGGGATGGGGGCTGAAGCTTTCTTT	CASSQGMGAEAFF
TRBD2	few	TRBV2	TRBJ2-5	TGTGCCAGCCAGACTAGCGGGAGGGCCCAGGAGACCCAGTACTTC	CASQTSGRAQETQYF
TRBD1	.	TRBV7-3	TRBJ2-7	TGTGCCAGCAGCTTAAGAGTTGAAAGACAGGGCTACGAGCAGTACTTC	CASSLRVERQGYEQYF
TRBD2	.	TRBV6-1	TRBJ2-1	TGTGCCAGCAGTGAACATCTAGCGGGAGAGGGCTATGAGCAGTTCTTC	CASSEHLAGEGYEQFF
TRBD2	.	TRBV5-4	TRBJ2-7	TGTGCCAGCAGCAGAGGGTCTAGCGGGCTATCCTACGAGCAGTACTTC	CASSRGSSGLSYEQYF
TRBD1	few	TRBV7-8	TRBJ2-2	TGTGCCAGCAGCCCCGGACAGGGGGGCACCGGGGAGCTGTTTTTT	CASSPGQGGTGELFF
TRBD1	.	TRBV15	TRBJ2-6	TGTGCCACCAGCAGGGGACAGATCACTGGGGCCAACGGCCTGACTTTC	CATSRGQITGANGLTF
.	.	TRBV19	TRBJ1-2	TGTGCCAGTAGCCCTGGGACATCGGAAGTTGCTAACTATGGCTACACCTTC	CASSPGTSEVANYGYTF
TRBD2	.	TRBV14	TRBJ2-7	TGTGCCAGCAGCCAAGCAAGGAGCGGGAGGTACGAGCAGTACTTC	CASSQARSGRYEQYF
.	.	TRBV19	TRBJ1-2	TGTGCCAGTAGTATCGGGAGCAGGGCCTTTATTGGCTACACCTTC	CASSIGSRAFIGYTF
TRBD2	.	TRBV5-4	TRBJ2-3	TGTGCCAGCAGCTTTCTAGCGGGGGGCACAGATACGCAGTATTTT	CASSFLAGGTDTQYF